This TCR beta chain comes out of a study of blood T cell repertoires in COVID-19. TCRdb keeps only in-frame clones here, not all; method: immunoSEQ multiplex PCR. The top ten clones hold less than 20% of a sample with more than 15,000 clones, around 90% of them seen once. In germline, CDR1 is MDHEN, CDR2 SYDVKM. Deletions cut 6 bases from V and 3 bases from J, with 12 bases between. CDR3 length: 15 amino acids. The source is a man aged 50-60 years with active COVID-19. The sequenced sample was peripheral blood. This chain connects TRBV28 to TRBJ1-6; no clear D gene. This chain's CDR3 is CASRGVGGYNSPLHF. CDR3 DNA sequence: TGTGCCAGCAGGGGAGTAGGTGGCTATAATTCACCCCTCCACTTT. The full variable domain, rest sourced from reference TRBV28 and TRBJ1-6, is DVKVTQSSRYLVKRTGEKVFLECVQDMDHENMFWYRQDPGLGLRLIYFSYDVKMKEKGDIPEGYSVSREKKERFSLILESASTNQTSMYLCASRGVGGYNSPLHFGNGTRLTVT.